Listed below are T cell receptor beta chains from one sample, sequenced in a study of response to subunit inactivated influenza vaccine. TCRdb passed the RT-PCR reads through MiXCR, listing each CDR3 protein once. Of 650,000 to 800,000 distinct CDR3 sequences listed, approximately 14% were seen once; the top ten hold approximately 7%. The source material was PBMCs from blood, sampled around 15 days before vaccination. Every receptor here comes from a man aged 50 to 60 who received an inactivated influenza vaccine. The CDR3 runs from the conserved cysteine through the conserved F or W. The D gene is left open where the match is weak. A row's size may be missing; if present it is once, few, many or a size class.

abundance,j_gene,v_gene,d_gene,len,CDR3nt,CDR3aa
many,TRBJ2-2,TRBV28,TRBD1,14,TGTGCCAGGGACAGGGGTTGGAGCACCGGGGAGCTGTTTTTT,CARDRGWSTGELFF
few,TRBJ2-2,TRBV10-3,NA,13,TGTGCCATCAGTGACTACACCACCGGGGAGCTGTTTTTT,CAISDYTTGELFF
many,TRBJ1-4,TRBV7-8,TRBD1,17,TGTGCCAGCAGCCGGGACAGGGAGGATTCGACTAATGAAAAACTGTTTTTT,CASSRDREDSTNEKLFF
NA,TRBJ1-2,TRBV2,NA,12,TGTGCCAGCAGGTACGGACACTATGGCTACACCTTC,CASRYGHYGYTF
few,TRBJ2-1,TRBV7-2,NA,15,TGTGCCAGCAGCCCCGGCGGCGCAGCATTCAATGAGCAGTTCTTC,CASSPGGAAFNEQFF
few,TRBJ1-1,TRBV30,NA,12,TGTGCCTGGAGTGTAACCCTTTCTAAAGCTTTCTTT,CAWSVTLSKAFF
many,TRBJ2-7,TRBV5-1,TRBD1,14,TGCGCCAGCAGCTTGCGGACAGGAACCTACGAGCAGTACTTC,CASSLRTGTYEQYF
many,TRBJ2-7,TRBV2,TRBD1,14,TGTGCCAGCAGTTGGGACAGGGGCGACTACGAGCAGTACTTC,CASSWDRGDYEQYF
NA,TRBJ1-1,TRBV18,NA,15,TGTGCCAGCTCACCAGTCGAGGGGGTGAACACTGAAGCTTTCTTT,CASSPVEGVNTEAFF
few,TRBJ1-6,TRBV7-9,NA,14,TGTGCCAGCAGCTTAGACAGGTGGAATTCACCCCTCCACTTT,CASSLDRWNSPLHF
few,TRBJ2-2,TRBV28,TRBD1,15,TGTGCCAGCAGTTTAACAGGGGGCGCCTCCGGGGAGCTGTTTTTT,CASSLTGGASGELFF
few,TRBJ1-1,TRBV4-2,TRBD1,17,TGTGCCAGCAGCCAAGACCTCACGGGACAGGGGAACACTGAAGCTTTCTTT,CASSQDLTGQGNTEAFF
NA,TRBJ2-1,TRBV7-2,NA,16,TGTGCCAGCAGCTTAAGCGGGTTGACCAAATACAATGAGCAGTTCTTC,CASSLSGLTKYNEQFF
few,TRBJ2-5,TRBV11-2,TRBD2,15,TGTGCCAGCAGCTTTCCCGGGACTAGTACAAAGACCCAGTACTTC,CASSFPGTSTKTQYF
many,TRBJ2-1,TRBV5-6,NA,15,TGTGCCAGCAGCTTGTCGGGGGCCTCCTACAATGAGCAGTTCTTC,CASSLSGASYNEQFF
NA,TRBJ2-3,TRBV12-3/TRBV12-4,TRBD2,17,TGTGCCAGCAGTCCCTTCCTAGCGGGAGGCTACACAGATACGGAGTATTTT,CASSPFLAGGYTDTEYF
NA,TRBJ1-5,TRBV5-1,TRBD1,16,TGCGCCAGCAGCAACATGACAGGGGGGCGCAATCAGCCCCAGCATTTT,CASSNMTGGRNQPQHF
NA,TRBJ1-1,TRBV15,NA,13,TGTGCCACCAGGGCCATAGCGAACACTGAAGCTTTCTTT,CATRAIANTEAFF
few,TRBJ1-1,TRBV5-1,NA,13,TGCGCCAGCAGAGGGGGGATGAACACTGAAGCTTTCTTT,CASRGGMNTEAFF
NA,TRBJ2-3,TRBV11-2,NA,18,TGTGCCAGCACCTCCTTGGTTTCCCGGGACCGCCGGCCCGATACGCAGTATTTT,CASTSLVSRDRRPDTQYF
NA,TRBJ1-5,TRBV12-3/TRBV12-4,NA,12,TGTGCCAGCAGTTTAGTACCGTCGCCCCAGCATTTT,CASSLVPSPQHF
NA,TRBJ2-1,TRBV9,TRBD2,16,TGTGCCAGTAGCGCCCAGCGGGGGGGGACCTACAATGAGCAGTTCTTC,CASSAQRGGTYNEQFF
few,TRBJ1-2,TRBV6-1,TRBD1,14,TGTGCCAGCAGATTGGACAGGGACTTCTATGGCTACACCTTC,CASRLDRDFYGYTF
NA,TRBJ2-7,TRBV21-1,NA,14,TGTGCCAGCAGCCCGAGGGTGGGATTTTACGAGCAGTACTTC,CASSPRVGFYEQYF
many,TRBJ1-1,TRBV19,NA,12,TGTGCCAGTAGAATTGGTGACACTGAAGCTTTCTTT,CASRIGDTEAFF
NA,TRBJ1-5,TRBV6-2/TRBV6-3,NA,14,TGTGCCAGCAGTTACTTAAGCGGCAATCAGCCCCAGCATTTT,CASSYLSGNQPQHF
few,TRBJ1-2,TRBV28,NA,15,TGTGCCAGCAGTTTACCCATCTCCGGTGGCTATGGCTACACCTTC,CASSLPISGGYGYTF
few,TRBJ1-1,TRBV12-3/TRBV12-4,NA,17,TGTGCCAGCAGTTTAGAGGGTTGGGGGGGAAGAAGAACTGAAGCTTTCTTT,CASSLEGWGGRRTEAFF
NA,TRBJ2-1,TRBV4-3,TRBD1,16,TGCGCCAGCAGCCAAGATTGGGGACAGGGGTACAATGAGCAGTTCTTC,CASSQDWGQGYNEQFF
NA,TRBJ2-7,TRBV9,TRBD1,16,TGTGCCAGCAGCGTAGCTGGAGGGACAGGGTTTTACGAGCAGTACTTC,CASSVAGGTGFYEQYF